One T cell receptor (beta chain) is described in this entry. Using immunoSEQ multiplex PCR, the repertoire was profiled, and TCRdb retains in-frame clones only, with some absent. The top ten hold over 2% of the sample, which has around 48,000 clones, roughly four fifths seen once. The data derive from a study of OX40 agonist ivuxolimab in advanced cancers. Study overall: Patients treated during dose escalation were battling hepatocellular carcinoma, melanoma, renal cell or head and neck cancer. Patients achieving partial responses numbered three: one hepatocellular carcinoma case and two cutaneous melanoma cases.

V shed 7 bases and J shed 0 bases, with 7 bases lying between them. Per germline, CDR1 GTSNPN and CDR2 SVGIG (reference sequence). This CDR3 has 13 amino acids. Patients were ineligible given autoimmune disease history or systemic immunosuppression. The receptor's source is an adult with an advanced solid tumor such as melanoma, head and neck, liver or kidney cancer. The chain recombines TRBV30 with TRBJ1-6; no definite D call. The sequencing here drew on CD4+ or CD8+ T cells sorted from blood, taken in a trial of the OX40 agonist ivuxolimab. In DNA, the CDR3 is TGTGCCTTAGAAAGCTCCTATAATTCACCCCTCCACTTT. This translates into CALESSYNSPLHF.